These 9 T cell receptor beta chains were sequenced from one sample in a study of Graves' ophthalmopathy and Graves' hyperthyroidism. CDR3 regions of TCR beta were amplified from RNA transcripts. Second-round multiplex PCR followed a first-round RT-PCR using HTBI primers. Via MiXCR, TCRdb re-called the multiplex PCR reads, giving one row per CDR3 protein. The table records 600,000 to 950,000 distinct CDR3 sequences, around 40% of them present only once. Sequenced input: peripheral blood. The receptors were gathered from an adult man with Graves' ophthalmopathy.

This clonotype was recorded once. The chain links TRBV11-2 to TRBJ2-3, with D perhaps matching TRBD1 (5 bases). V lost 0 bases to trimming and J lost 1 base, with 14 bases between them. The CDR3 is made up of 17 amino acids. CDR1 and CDR2 (germline): SGHAT, FQNNGV. CDR3 region: CASSLDRAGSGTDTQYF. DNA of the CDR3: TGTGCCAGCAGCTTAGACAGGGCTGGGTCGGGCACAGATACGCAGTATTTT.

This clonotype appeared a few times. The gene calls are TRBV7-2 and TRBJ2-7, with no clear D. V shed 4 bases and J shed 0 bases, with 10 bases lying between them. Germline CDR1 SGHTA, CDR2 FQGNSA. The CDR3 is 14 residues long. DNA for the CDR3: TGTGCCAGCAGCTCGGACCGATACTCCTACGAGCAGTACTTC. Amino acids: CASSSDRYSYEQYF.

A few counts support this clonotype. V is TRBV7-3 and J is TRBJ1-6; perhaps TRBD1 as D (5 bases). This CDR3 contains 16 residues. Trimming stripped 0 bases from V and 0 bases from J, with 6 bases between. The germline gives CDR1 SGHTA, CDR2 FQGTGA. CDR3 loop: CASSLTGDSYNSPLHF. CDR3 sequence (DNA): TGTGCCAGCAGCTTAACGGGGGACTCCTATAATTCACCCCTCCACTTT.

This clonotype has at least ten counts. The V gene is TRBV29-1, the J gene TRBJ2-2, with TRBD1 matching 9 bases. Germline V gene lookup returns CDR1 SQVTM and CDR2 ANQGSEA. V was clipped by 6 bases and J by 7 bases; unmatched bases: 6. The CDR3 is made up of 13 amino acids. This CDR3 is CSVNRGQGGELFF. CDR3 bases: TGCAGCGTGAACAGGGGGCAAGGCGGGGAGCTGTTTTTT.

In its sample, this clonotype was seen a few times. V usage is TRBV7-9 and J usage is TRBJ2-7; D might be TRBD2 (6 bases). Trimming removed 6 bases from V and 6 bases from J, with 15 bases in between. Germline-derived CDR1 and CDR2 are SEHNR and FQNEAQ (reference sequence). The CDR3 runs 13 residues. Written as DNA, the CDR3 is TGTGCCAGCAGTTTCGGGGGTTGGGGCGAGCAGTACTTC. This gives the protein CASSFGGWGEQYF.

The chain recombines TRBV24-1 with TRBJ1-2, with TRBD1 matching over 8 bases. The germline CDR1 and CDR2 sequences are KGHDR and SFDVKD. The length of the CDR3 is 16 residues. Trimming cost V 4 bases and J 2 bases; bases outside gene matches: 8. The CDR3 coding sequence is TGTGCCACCAGTGACCCAGGGACAGGAAAGAACTATGGCTACACCTTC. Its translation is CATSDPGTGKNYGYTF.

The chain recombines TRBV25-1 with TRBJ2-2, with D unresolved. Germline V gene sequence: CDR1 MGHDK, CDR2 SYGVNS. The CDR3 has 12 residues. As DNA, the CDR3 is TGTGCTAGAGATGGTAACACCGGGGAGCTGTTTTTT. This translates into CARDGNTGELFF.

This clonotype has more than one count but fewer than ten. The V gene is TRBV9, the J gene TRBJ2-7, with D perhaps assigned TRBD1 or TRBD2 (5 bases each). The CDR3 is 13 residues long. Between the trimmed V and J ends, which lost 4 bases and 10 bases, there was a span of 18 bases. In germline, CDR1 is SGDLS, CDR2 YYNGEE. DNA for the CDR3: TGTGCCAGCAGCCAATTTGGGGACGGACAACAGTACTTC. Translation: CASSQFGDGQQYF.

For the CDR3, the DNA is TGTGCCAGCAGGAAGGGACTAGCGGGGGATTTGGAGGCCCAGTACTTC. Its protein product is CASRKGLAGDLEAQYF. The chain carries TRBV7-9 and TRBJ2-5, with 14 bases matching TRBD2. This CDR3 is 16 amino acids long. The germline gives CDR1 SEHNR, CDR2 FQNEAQ (reference sequence). Trimming took 6 bases from V and 9 from J; bases not matched to a gene: 12.